This entry is about one TCR beta chain. This clonotype appeared many times. Its cognate antigen has yet to be identified. Base quality data are lacking; no much larger clone is found one base away. The source of the sample is a study of early T cells in non-severe SARS-CoV-2 infection (dated by TCRdb to the early 2020s). Regarding the complete study: Because TCR sequencing relied on bulk RNA taken from unsorted whole blood, pairing of alpha and beta chains was not possible.

Overall results and qualifications from the work: VDJdb matching was skewed toward anti-spike CD8 responses, so virus-specific expansions were likely underestimated and private and CD4 specificities were missed.

Set within a cohort of healthcare workers in London, UK, this nested case-control study involved weekly PCR testing of nasopharyngeal swabs along with blood sampling. Healthcare workers were recruited between 23 and 31 March 2020, during the week of the UK lockdown, and were followed weekly for up to roughly 16 weeks. The library was built by means of 5' RACE. Instrument used: NextSeq 500. The TCR library protocol attached unique molecular identifiers to individual cDNA molecules to correct for sequencing error and PCR bias. Both TCR alpha and beta chains were sequenced, and tight co-correlation was observed between alpha and beta sequence abundances in each sample. Concerning the study's data processing: Decombinator V4 was used to perform V gene, J gene and CDR3 annotation of TCR sequences. TCRs were defined as expanded if a significant change between any two time points was detected under a Poisson model with p below 0.0001. Abundances of TCRs were expressed as counts per million after normalisation to the total number of TCRs sequenced in each sample. A search of VDJdb, accessed on 1 November 2021, was run for TCRs annotated to CMV, EBV and SARS-CoV-2, with TCRs annotated for multiple antigens excluded. TCRdb reran the public reads through fastp at Q25 and MiXCR, keeping productive beta chains. Under each unique CDR3 protein, matching rows form one entry showing the most common genes and DNA. The V and J calls were determined by TCRdb, not by the authors. In this sample the table shows about 19,000 distinct CDR3 sequences, roughly 4.3% of which occur a single time. 7% to 8.5% of the sample goes to the ten largest clones.

Sequencing was performed on whole blood. This receptor was taken from an adult who was a healthcare worker with PCR-confirmed SARS-CoV-2 infection or an uninfected control (not recorded which).

The DNA sequence is as follows: TGCAGTGCTAGAGACATGGTTGGGGGGCAGCCCCAGCATTTT. This yields the protein CSARDMVGGQPQHF. The chain couples TRBV20-1 to TRBJ1-5; perhaps TRBD1 is the D gene, with 5 bases matching. The CDR3, from cysteine to phenylalanine, totals 14 residues. Kept here is only the CDR3 DNA, which spans 42 bases and is read in frame from base 1. V sheds 0 bases and J sheds 7 bases, leaving 13 bases between their ends. CDR1 and CDR2 were assigned from the germline V gene (reference sequence) as DFQATT and SNEGSKA.